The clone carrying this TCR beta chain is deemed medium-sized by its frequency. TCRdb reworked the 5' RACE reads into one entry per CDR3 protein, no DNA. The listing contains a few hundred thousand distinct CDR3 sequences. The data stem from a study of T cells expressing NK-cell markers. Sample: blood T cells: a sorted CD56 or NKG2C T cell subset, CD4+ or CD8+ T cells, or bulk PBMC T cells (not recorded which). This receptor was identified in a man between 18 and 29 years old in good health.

The CDR3 here is CASSQDRGYFEQYF. The chain joins TRBV4-3 to TRBJ2-7; TCRdb returns TRBD1, unconfirmable since there is no DNA. From germline, CDR1 is LGHNA and CDR2 YSLEER. This CDR3 spans 14 amino acids.